One TCR beta chain is described in this entry. Between the trimmed V and J ends, which lost 3 bases and 6 bases, there was a span of 14 bases. The CDR3 loop spans 14 amino acids. Germline V gene lookup returns CDR1 SQVTM and CDR2 ANQGSEA. Source study methods: Reference gene primer amplification gave estimated nucleated cell counts. Data came from immunoSEQ multiplex PCR; TCRdb stores just in-frame clones and leaves some out. For V, J and clone size, that table is used; D and trimming come from the DNA. The sample gives approximately 65,000 clones, 60% to 85% of which show up once; 20% to 25% is in the top ten. This sample is drawn from a study of blood T cell repertoires in COVID-19. Study information: Samples of COVID-19 (acute and convalescent) were obtained from the United States, Italy and Spain. Sample material is recorded as cDNA or gDNA derived from T cells, B-cell-depleted T cells, or PBMCs.

The receptor was isolated from a human donor in a cohort sampled during active COVID-19. V and J are TRBV29-1 and TRBJ2-2; D might be TRBD1 (5 bases). The sample was peripheral blood. The CDR3 DNA reads TGCAGCGTTGAGTTGGGGCAAGGGGCCGGGGAGCTGTTTTTT. It is translated as CSVELGQGAGELFF.